This T cell receptor beta chain came from a study of cytomegalovirus exposure and HLA in healthy donors. Donors consisted of healthy bone marrow donors. As for this clone: Its specificity is not known.

Study results and limitations: Beyond CMV serostatus, there was no information to go on about immune exposure. A later analysis linked a missense DCLRE1C variant to TCR beta V- and J-gene trimming. Presence/absence analyses took donor sequencing depth as roughly uniform.

The PCR had 60 Vbeta and 13 Jbeta primers. TCRdb keeps only in-frame clones here, not all; method: immunoSEQ multiplex PCR. This sample yields roughly 100,000 clones, of which 75% to 85% are seen a single time; 10% belongs to the top ten. The TCR was taken from a woman in her late teens or twenties in good health and CMV-seropositive. Sequences were obtained from PBMCs.

CDR3 in DNA: TGTGCCAGCAGCTTTTATATCTCTGGAAACACCATATATTTT. Translating it yields CASSFYISGNTIYF. The chain recombines TRBV7-8 with TRBJ1-3; unclear D gene. The CDR3 loop spans 14 amino acids. V lost 3 bases to trimming and J lost 0 bases, with 6 bases between them. Germline CDR1 and CDR2: SGHVS and FQNEAQ.